This T cell receptor beta chain was found in a study of T cells in Graves' hyperthyroidism and ophthalmopathy. The study based diagnoses on clinical symptoms, serum thyroxine and TRAb, thyroid ultrasound and orbital computed tomography. This clonotype occurred many times. CDR3 length: 11 residues. Trimming pared 1 base from V and 13 bases from J, leaving 10 bases between. CDR1 is MGHRA and CDR2 is YSYEKL in the germline V gene. The TCR beta CDR3 regions underwent amplification using RNA transcripts as the source. First-round RT-PCR targeting the TCR CDR3 was performed with the HTBI primer set. MiXCR, run by TCRdb on the multiplex PCR reads, gives a single entry per CDR3 protein. This sample carries about 480,000 distinct CDR3 sequences, roughly 14% of them seen once, and the ten largest clones take about 17%.

This TCR came from a young woman with Graves' hyperthyroidism. The sample was blood. The rearrangement links TRBV4-1 to TRBJ1-2; D gene ambiguous. In nucleotides, the CDR3 is TGCGCCAGCAGCCAAGGGTCCGCGTCCACCTTC. Protein: CASSQGSASTF.